This T cell receptor (beta chain) was retrieved from a study of PD-1 blockade in classical Hodgkin lymphoma. The protocol was immunoSEQ multiplex PCR, while the TCRdb copy is restricted to in-frame clones and leaves out a portion. The table shows about 46,000 clones, with 73% occurring only once. Relapse was seen in all patients after autologous stem cell transplantation, and brentuximab vedotin exposure was variable. With respect to this clone: Its cognate antigen is unknown.

Notes on the study in general: Some patients began nivolumab under 1 year after ASCT. These patients were excluded from later analyses. Those achieving complete response showed baseline diversity like newly diagnosed patients.

The ends lost 2 bases at V and 8 bases at J; junction bases unmatched: 12. Per the germline V gene, CDR1 is GTSNPN and CDR2 is SVGIG (reference sequence). The CDR3 spans 16 residues. The TCR sequence derives from a human donor with classical Hodgkin lymphoma. The sequences come from peripheral blood mononuclear cells (PBMCs), collected at baseline. V and J are TRBV30 and TRBJ1-6, with TRBD1 identical over 7 bases. This chain's CDR3 is CAWSRSTRDRYSPLHF. The CDR3 DNA is TGTGCCTGGAGTCGCTCGACACGGGACAGATATTCACCCCTCCACTTT.